This T cell receptor (beta chain) derives from a study of blood T cell repertoires in COVID-19. Study at large: From T cells, B-cell-depleted T cells, or PBMCs came the material, which was cDNA or gDNA.

Study processing details: Nucleated cell number was recorded as an estimate derived from reference gene primer amplification. Only in-frame clones appear in the TCRdb table, and some are missing; sequencing was by immunoSEQ multiplex PCR. For V, J and clone size, that table is used; D and trimming come from the DNA. The sample includes around 300,000 clones, roughly 87% of them seen just once. Germline-derived CDR1 and CDR2 are SGHDT and YYEEEE. The V gene lost 0 bases and the J gene lost 3 bases, with 13 bases spanning the gap. The CDR3 contains 15 residues. Input material: peripheral blood. This rearrangement joins TRBV5-6 to TRBJ2-7; no reliable D call. The sequence was collected from a man aged 50 or older with active or convalescent COVID-19. CDR3 loop: CASSLGGIIIYEQYF. The CDR3 DNA sequence: TGTGCCAGCAGCTTGGGAGGAATAATTATCTACGAGCAGTACTTC.